This T cell receptor beta chain was identified during a study of shared clonotypes between healthy human individuals. The germline V gene has CDR1 ENHRY and CDR2 SYGVKD. The V gene end was trimmed by 6 bases and the J gene end by 1 base; junction bases not matched to a gene: 7. The CDR3 loop spans 17 amino acids. Replicate PCRs run on sorted subsets employed around 200 ng DNA, 30,000 to 35,000 T cell genomes. The protocol was immunoSEQ multiplex PCR, while the TCRdb copy is restricted to in-frame clones and leaves out a portion. The sample holds 2 million to 2.5 million clones, about nine tenths seen once.

The specimen was naive CD4+ T cells from PBMCs. Subset denoted: CD45RA+ positively selected. The V gene is TRBV10-3, the J gene TRBJ2-1; 12 bases are shared with TRBD1. This clonotype was sampled from a man between 18 and 35 years old in good health. Some clones in this sample may be carry-over from other donors' samples. CDR3 region: CAIRGQGASHSYNEQFF. DNA of the CDR3: TGTGCCATCAGGGGACAGGGGGCAAGTCATTCCTACAATGAGCAGTTCTTC.